The 4 T cell receptor beta chains given below trace back to one sample, sequenced in a study of T cell changes during pregnancy in multiple sclerosis. This table comes from immunoSEQ multiplex PCR, and its TCRdb copy is limited to in-frame clones, with some not included. The table lists roughly 46,000 clones, 84% of them singletons. The sample consisted of CD4+ T cells from peripheral blood mononuclear cells, taken before pregnancy. The receptors originated from a female donor with multiple sclerosis, enrolled in a pregnancy study.

J is TRBJ2-7 and V is TRBV5-1, with TRBD2 identical over 11 bases. Trimming cost V 4 bases and J 6 bases; bases outside gene matches: 9. The CDR3 has 15 amino acids. CDR1 and CDR2 (germline): SGHRS, YFSETQ. As DNA, the CDR3 is TGCGCCAGCAGCCCGGCAGGACTAGCGGGTTTCGAGCAGTACTTC. This translates into CASSPAGLAGFEQYF.

The J gene is TRBJ1-5, the V gene TRBV7-2; D not resolved. V dropped 0 bases and J dropped 7 bases, with 10 bases sitting between them. The germline CDR1 and CDR2 sequences are SGHTA and FQGNSA. The CDR3 spans 14 residues. CDR3 residues: CASSLAPGFQPQHF. The CDR3 bases are TGTGCCAGCAGCTTAGCGCCGGGGTTCCAGCCCCAGCATTTT.

The V gene is TRBV20-1, the J gene TRBJ1-2, with 8 bases fitting TRBD1. With V trimmed by 7 bases and J by 8 bases, 6 bases remained unmatched. The CDR3 extends over 11 amino acids. Germline values: CDR1 DFQATT, CDR2 SNEGSKA (reference sequence). CDR3 sequence (DNA): TGCAGTGTTCCACAGGGGGAAGGCTACACCTTC. Protein: CSVPQGEGYTF.

The chain links TRBV27 to TRBJ1-4, with D uncertain. CDR3 size: 16 residues. Trimming removed 4 bases at V and 8 bases at J, with 20 bases between. Germline V gene lookup returns CDR1 MNHEY and CDR2 SMNVEV (reference sequence). The CDR3 spells CASSSLPGSGQEKLFF. As DNA, the CDR3 is TGTGCCAGCAGTTCTCTCCCCGGATCAGGTCAGGAAAAACTGTTTTTT.